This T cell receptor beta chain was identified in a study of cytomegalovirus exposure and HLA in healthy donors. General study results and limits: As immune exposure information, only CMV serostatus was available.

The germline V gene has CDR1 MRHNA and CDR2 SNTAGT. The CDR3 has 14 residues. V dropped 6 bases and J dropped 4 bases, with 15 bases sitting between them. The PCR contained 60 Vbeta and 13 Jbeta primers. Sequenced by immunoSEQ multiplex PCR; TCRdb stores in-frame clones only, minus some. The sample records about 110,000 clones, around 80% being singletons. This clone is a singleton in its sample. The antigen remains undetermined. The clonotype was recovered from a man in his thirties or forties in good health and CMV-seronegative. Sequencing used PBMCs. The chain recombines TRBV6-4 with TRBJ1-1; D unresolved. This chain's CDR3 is CASRAGASSTEAFF. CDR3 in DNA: TGTGCCAGCAGAGCGGGAGCCTCAAGCACTGAAGCTTTCTTT.